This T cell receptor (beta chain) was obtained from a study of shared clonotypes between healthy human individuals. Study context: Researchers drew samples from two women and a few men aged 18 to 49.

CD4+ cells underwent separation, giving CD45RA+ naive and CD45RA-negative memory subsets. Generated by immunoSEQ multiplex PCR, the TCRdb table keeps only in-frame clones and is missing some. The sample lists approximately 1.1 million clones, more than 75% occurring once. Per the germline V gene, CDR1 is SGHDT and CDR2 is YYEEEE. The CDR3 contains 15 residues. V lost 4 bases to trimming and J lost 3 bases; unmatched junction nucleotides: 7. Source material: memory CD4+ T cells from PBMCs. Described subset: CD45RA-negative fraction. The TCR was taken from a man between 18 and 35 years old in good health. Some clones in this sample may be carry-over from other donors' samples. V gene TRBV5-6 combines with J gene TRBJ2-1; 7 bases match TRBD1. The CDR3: CASSPRDRLYNEQFF. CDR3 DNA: TGTGCCAGCAGCCCCCGGGACAGACTCTACAATGAGCAGTTCTTC. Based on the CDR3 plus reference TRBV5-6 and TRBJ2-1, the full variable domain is DAGVTQSPTHLIKTRGQQVTLRCSPKSGHDTVSWYQQALGQGPQFIFQYYEEEERQRGNFPDRFSGHQFPNYSSELNVNALLLGDSALYLCASSPRDRLYNEQFFGPGTRLTVL.